The 31 T cell receptor beta chains reported below all come from one sample, sequenced in a study of identical twins. TCRdb itself ran the 5' RACE reads through MiXCR, one entry per CDR3 protein. The table shows 200,000 to 250,000 distinct CDR3 sequences, with approximately 8% occurring only once. In addition, the sample was reused for a study of yellow fever vaccine responses in identical twins.

The sample was CD8+ T cells sorted from blood. Receptors originate from a woman aged 18-30 years in good health.

This clonotype was seen at least ten times. The chain joins TRBV7-9 to TRBJ2-7, with a tentative D call TRBD1 (6 bases). Trimming cost V 5 bases and J 7 bases, with 21 bases left between them. Per the germline V gene, CDR1 is SEHNR and CDR2 is FQNEAQ (reference sequence). CDR3 length equals 15 residues. The CDR3 DNA sequence: TGTGCCAGCAGCCTTCCGGACAGCCGGGTAAGGGAGCAGTACTTC. Its protein is CASSLPDSRVREQYF.

This clonotype was counted many times. The rearrangement joins TRBV12-3 or TRBV12-4 to TRBJ2-2; either TRBD1 or TRBD2 may fit D (5 bases each). V was trimmed by 2 bases and J by 1 base, leaving 11 bases between them. This CDR3 is built from 16 residues. CDR3 bases: TGTGCCAGCAGTTTAAGCAGGGACCTGAACACCGGGGAGCTGTTTTTT. Translated, it gives CASSLSRDLNTGELFF.

This clonotype was counted between two and nine times. V and J are TRBV14 and TRBJ1-4, with TRBD1 matching over 10 bases. The junction had 5 bases not matched to a gene; V was cut back by 4 bases and J by 3 bases. The germline V gene has CDR1 SGHDN and CDR2 FVKESK. The CDR3 runs 16 residues. The CDR3 sequence is CASSPSGTGANEKLFF. The DNA for the CDR3 is TGTGCCAGCAGCCCCTCTGGGACAGGGGCTAATGAAAAACTGTTTTTT.

In this sample, this clonotype turned up many times. The rearrangement uses TRBV12-3 or TRBV12-4 and TRBJ1-6, with D maybe TRBD1 (6 bases). Trimming took off 5 bases at V and 13 bases at J, with 21 bases between the two ends. The CDR3 length is 15 residues. In DNA, the CDR3 is TGTGCCAGCAGTCCAGGGGACCCAGTTAGGGTCCCCCTCCACTTT. Its protein product is CASSPGDPVRVPLHF.

This clonotype was detected many times. The V call is TRBV27, the J call TRBJ2-3; no clear D. V lost 6 bases to trimming and J lost 2 bases, with 12 bases between them. The CDR3 is 14 amino acids. Germline V gene lookup returns CDR1 MNHEY and CDR2 SMNVEV (reference sequence). The CDR3 loop is CASSPRYPTDTQYF. In DNA form, the CDR3 reads TGTGCCAGCAGCCCCAGATATCCCACAGATACGCAGTATTTT.

This clonotype was detected many times. The rearrangement joins TRBV7-6 to TRBJ1-3, with 7 positions matching TRBD1. The length of the CDR3 is 18 residues. Germline CDR1 SGHVS, CDR2 FNYEAQ. With V trimmed by 5 bases and J by 0 bases, 13 bases remained unmatched. The CDR3 sequence is CASSETTGAPSSGNTIYF. The CDR3 region has the DNA TGTGCCAGCAGCGAAACAACAGGGGCACCCAGCTCTGGAAACACCATATATTTT.

This chain connects TRBV28 to TRBJ2-5, with 7 bases fitting TRBD1. The CDR3 length is 13 residues. Germline values: CDR1 MDHEN, CDR2 SYDVKM. Unmatched junction bases numbered 8, after V lost 11 bases and J lost 2 bases. DNA of the CDR3: TGTGCCTGCCGGGACAGAACACAAGAGACCCAGTACTTC. The encoded protein is CACRDRTQETQYF.

The CDR3 DNA sequence: TGTGCCAGCAGTTACGGGTACAACTACGAGCAGTACGTC. This codes for CASSYGYNYEQYV. The chain employs TRBV6-2 or TRBV6-3 and TRBJ2-7; D remains unclear. The length of the CDR3 is 13 residues. The ends were cut back, 2 bases at V and 3 bases at J, with 8 bases in the middle. The germline V gene has CDR1 MNHEY and CDR2 SVGEGT.

The table lists this clonotype with many counts. V is TRBV10-3 and J is TRBJ2-3; TRBD2 agrees at 9 bases. Germline lookup yields CDR1 ENHRY and CDR2 SYGVKD. V trimming: 2 bases; J trimming: 2 bases; junction bases outside the gene matches: 20. This CDR3 spans 21 amino acids. CDR3 DNA sequence: TGTGCCATCAGTGAGCCGGTTGCCCGGGAGGGTAGCGGGGGATACACAGATACGCAGTATTTT. Residues: CAISEPVAREGSGGYTDTQYF.

This clonotype came up a few times. The chain employs TRBV9 and TRBJ1-5, with D unresolved. The CDR3 has 15 residues. V was trimmed by 0 bases and J by 0 bases, leaving 7 bases between them. The germline V gene has CDR1 SGDLS and CDR2 YYNGEE. This chain's CDR3 is CASSVDGDSNQPQHF. The CDR3 DNA follows: TGTGCCAGCAGCGTAGACGGTGATAGCAATCAGCCCCAGCATTTT. Complete variable domain (other parts from reference TRBV9 and TRBJ1-5): DSGVTQTPKHLITATGQRVTLRCSPRSGDLSVYWYQQSLDQGLQFLIQYYNGEERAKGNILERFSAQQFPDLHSELNLSSLELGDSALYFCASSVDGDSNQPQHFGDGTRLSIL.

This clonotype has more than one count but fewer than ten. This sequence joins TRBV2 and TRBJ2-1; 13 bases line up with TRBD2. Per the germline V gene, CDR1 is SNHLY and CDR2 is FYNNEI. The ends lost 6 bases at V and 0 bases at J; junction bases unmatched: 5. The CDR3 has 17 residues. In nucleotides, the CDR3 is TGTGCCAGCAGCCACGGACTAGCGGGAGTCTCCTACAATGAGCAGTTCTTC. Protein product: CASSHGLAGVSYNEQFF. Full variable domain (missing parts from reference TRBV2 and TRBJ2-1): EPEVTQTPSHQVTQMGQEVILRCVPISNHLYFYWYRQILGQKVEFLVSFYNNEISEKSEIFDDQFSVERPDGSNFTLKIRSTKLEDSAMYFCASSHGLAGVSYNEQFFGPGTRLTVL.

V and J are TRBV18 and TRBJ2-2, with D tentatively TRBD1 (5 bases). Germline loops: CDR1 KGHSH, CDR2 LQKENI. The length of the CDR3 is 14 residues. Trimming cost V 4 bases and J 2 bases, with 8 bases left between them. The CDR3 is CASSRGRNTGELFF. The CDR3 DNA reads TGTGCCAGCTCACGGGGCCGAAACACCGGGGAGCTGTTTTTT. The whole variable domain, remainder taken from reference TRBV18 and TRBJ2-2, is NAGVMQNPRHLVRRRGQEARLRCSPMKGHSHVYWYRQLPEEGLKFMVYLQKENIIDESGMPKERFSAEFPKEGPSILRIQQVVRGDSAAYFCASSRGRNTGELFFGEGSRLTVL.

This clonotype was seen many times. The chain employs TRBV11-3 and TRBJ2-7; the match to TRBD1 covers 8 bases. Trimming at V came to 10 bases and at J to 3 bases, leaving 5 bases not matched to a gene. The germline V gene encodes CDR1 SGHNT and CDR2 YENEEA. This CDR3 has 12 amino acids. The CDR3 nucleotides are TGTGCCATTGGACAGGGCGACTACGAGCAGTACGTC. Amino acid sequence: CAIGQGDYEQYV.

CDR3 sequence (DNA): TGCGCCAGCAGGAGTGACAGCGCAACTAATGAAAAACTGTTTTTT. Its protein product is CASRSDSATNEKLFF. The chain carries TRBV5-1 and TRBJ1-4; D perhaps matches TRBD1 (5 bases). CDR1 and CDR2 (germline): SGHRS, YFSETQ. V gave up 5 bases and J gave up 0 bases, with 11 bases separating them. This CDR3 region has 15 residues.

This clonotype was counted a few times. This chain uses TRBV21-1 with TRBJ2-4; the table assigns TRBD1, which was not confirmed against the DNA. TRBV21-1 is tagged as a pseudogene. CDR3 length equals 18 residues. The CDR3: CASSKDRILAIAKNIQYF. Here the CDR3 DNA reads TGTGCCAGCAGCAAGGACAGGATACTTGCAATAGCCAAAAACATTCAGTACTTC.

This clonotype was seen many times. The CDR3 DNA reads as TGCAGCGCAAGACAGGGGGTCTACAATGAGCAGTTCTTC. Encoded protein: CSARQGVYNEQFF. V usage is TRBV29-1 and J usage is TRBJ2-1, with 9 bases matching TRBD1. There are 13 residues in the CDR3. Germline trimming cut 7 bases from V and 3 bases from J; bases unmatched to any gene: 4. Germline loops: CDR1 SQVTM, CDR2 ANQGSEA.

This clonotype was counted a few times. The chain recombines TRBV5-5 with TRBJ1-2, with D possibly being TRBD1 (5 bases). The CDR3 extends over 14 amino acids. Germline-derived CDR1 and CDR2 are SGHKS and YYEKEE (reference sequence). With 4 bases removed from V and 5 bases from J, the gap between germline ends came to 15 bases. CDR3 DNA: TGTGCCAGCAGCGCAGCGACCAGGGTTTATGGCTACACCTTC. Translated: CASSAATRVYGYTF.

This clonotype appeared a single time. A much bigger clone sits one base away, suggesting this may be a read error. The V call is TRBV20-1, the J call TRBJ2-5; D is possibly TRBD1 (6 bases). Trimming removed 4 bases at V and 0 bases at J, with 9 bases between. CDR1 and CDR2 (germline): DFQATT, SNEGSKA (reference sequence). This CDR3 spans 13 amino acids. The CDR3 DNA reads as TGCAGTGCTAAGGACAGCTACCAAGAGACCCAGTACTTC. Its translation: CSAKDSYQETQYF.

This clonotype was detected a few times. In nucleotides, the CDR3 is TGTGCCAGCTCAGACGTTGGGCTAGCGGGAGAGACCCAGTACTTC. Its protein is CASSDVGLAGETQYF. The chain recombines TRBV18 with TRBJ2-5; 8 nucleotides match TRBD2. Looked up from germline, CDR1 is KGHSH and CDR2 is LQKENI. Germline trimming cut 5 bases from V and 4 bases from J; bases unmatched to any gene: 9. CDR3 length equals 15 residues.

This clonotype appeared a few times. The chain carries TRBV6-5 and TRBJ1-1, with 8 bases aligning to TRBD1. This CDR3 is 14 amino acids long. Germline lookup yields CDR1 MNHEY and CDR2 SVGAGI. Trimming at V came to 2 bases and at J to 6 bases, leaving 5 bases not matched to a gene. The CDR3 DNA reads as TGTGCCAGCAGTTACGACAGGGGATTCGCTGAAGCTTTCTTT. Its translation is CASSYDRGFAEAFF.

With respect to this clonotype: Relative to the germline gene, one junction end is altered; a read error may explain this. The chain uses TRBV2 and TRBJ2-5, with TRBD1 as a possible D gene (7 bases). Germline assignment: CDR1 SNHLY and CDR2 FYNNEI. The CDR3 runs to 18 residues. Here the CDR3 DNA reads TGTGCCAGCAGTTTAGCGGAGGTAGGGACAGTGAAACAAGAGACCCACTACTTC. Translated: CASSLAEVGTVKQETHYF.

The chain recombines TRBV4-1 with TRBJ2-3; 8 bases map to TRBD1. The CDR3 covers 14 residues. V lost 0 bases to trimming and J lost 5 bases; unmatched junction nucleotides: 1. The germline gives CDR1 MGHRA, CDR2 YSYEKL. The chain's CDR3 is CASSQDGTGDTQYF. CDR3 nucleotides: TGCGCCAGCAGCCAAGATGGGACAGGAGATACGCAGTATTTT.

The table lists this clonotype with many counts. V gene TRBV4-1 combines with J gene TRBJ2-3, with D possibly matching TRBD2 (6 bases). CDR1 and CDR2 from the germline V gene are MGHRA and YSYEKL. This CDR3 has 15 residues. The V end was cut by 2 bases, the J end by 0 bases, with 9 bases between. The CDR3 nucleotides are TGCGCCAGCAGCCAACTTGGGGGGAGCACAGATACGCAGTATTTT. It encodes CASSQLGGSTDTQYF.

In this sample, this clonotype turned up many times. V usage is TRBV24-1 and J usage is TRBJ2-1, with D hard to call. The V gene lost 1 base and the J gene lost 8 bases, with 5 bases spanning the gap. CDR3 length: 12 amino acids. CDR1 and CDR2 from the germline V gene are KGHDR and SFDVKD. CDR3 in DNA: TGTGCCACCAGTGATTTAAAGGATGAGCAGTTCTTC. It yields the protein CATSDLKDEQFF.

This clonotype was counted only a few times. The chain links TRBV14 to TRBJ2-7; D possibly corresponds to TRBD1 (6 bases). Germline V gene sequence: CDR1 SGHDN, CDR2 FVKESK. Trimming pared 2 bases from V and 6 bases from J, leaving 14 bases between. This CDR3 comprises 14 residues. CDR3 DNA sequence: TGTGCCAGCAGCCAAACTCTGGCAGGGGCCGAGCAGTACTTC. Its protein is CASSQTLAGAEQYF.

This clonotype was seen a few times. The V gene is TRBV13, the J gene TRBJ2-5; D may correspond to TRBD1 or TRBD2 (6 bases each). Per germline, CDR1 PRHDT and CDR2 FYEKMQ (reference sequence). Trimming took off 0 bases at V and 3 bases at J, with 11 bases between the two ends. The CDR3 sequence is 15 residues long. The CDR3 protein is CASSLGRGAEETQYF. The DNA of the CDR3 is TGTGCCAGCAGCTTAGGAAGGGGGGCCGAAGAGACCCAGTACTTC.

This clonotype has just a few counts. The chain carries TRBV28 and TRBJ2-1; 8 bases fit TRBD2. This CDR3 comprises 14 residues. Germline assignment: CDR1 MDHEN and CDR2 SYDVKM. V gave up 10 bases and J gave up 4 bases; unmatched junction bases: 9. The CDR3 region is CAMNSGIPYNEQFF. The CDR3 DNA follows: TGTGCCATGAATAGCGGGATCCCTTACAATGAGCAGTTCTTC.

This clonotype has ten or more counts. The V call is TRBV9, the J call TRBJ2-7, with D perhaps matching TRBD2 (5 bases). CDR3 length: 15 amino acids. V shed 0 bases and J shed 3 bases, with 13 bases lying between them. Looked up from germline, CDR1 is SGDLS and CDR2 is YYNGEE. The CDR3 protein is CASSVDLAQGYEQYF. In nucleotides, the CDR3 is TGTGCCAGCAGCGTAGATCTAGCACAAGGCTACGAGCAGTACTTC.

The chain carries TRBV7-9 and TRBJ2-1, with TRBD2 matching over 7 bases. With 0 bases clipped from V and 7 bases from J, the junction kept 12 bases outside the gene matches. The CDR3 is 17 residues long. Germline V CDR1 and CDR2: SEHNR, FQNEAQ (reference sequence). In DNA form, the CDR3 reads TGTGCCAGCAGCTTAGCACTATGGGGGAGGGCTTTAAATGAGCAGTTCTTC. Its protein is CASSLALWGRALNEQFF.

The table lists this clonotype with a few counts. V is TRBV28 and J is TRBJ2-5; 9 bases align to TRBD1. Germline loops: CDR1 MDHEN, CDR2 SYDVKM. Trimming removed 8 bases from V and 5 bases from J; junction bases left unmatched: 12. The CDR3 totals 15 residues. CDR3 region: CASRTGTGSEETQYF. CDR3 DNA sequence: TGTGCCAGCCGAACCGGGACAGGGTCGGAGGAGACCCAGTACTTC.

Of note for this clonotype: A much larger clone sits a single nucleotide away, making a read error possible. The J gene is TRBJ2-2, the V gene TRBV5-1, with 7 bases aligning to TRBD2. The germline CDR1 and CDR2 sequences are SGHRS and YFSETQ. CDR3 length equals 17 residues. Written as DNA, the CDR3 is TGCGCCACCAGCTTGGAGGGTCTAGCGGATAACACCGGGGAGCTGTTTTTT. Translated, it gives CATSLEGLADNTGELFF.